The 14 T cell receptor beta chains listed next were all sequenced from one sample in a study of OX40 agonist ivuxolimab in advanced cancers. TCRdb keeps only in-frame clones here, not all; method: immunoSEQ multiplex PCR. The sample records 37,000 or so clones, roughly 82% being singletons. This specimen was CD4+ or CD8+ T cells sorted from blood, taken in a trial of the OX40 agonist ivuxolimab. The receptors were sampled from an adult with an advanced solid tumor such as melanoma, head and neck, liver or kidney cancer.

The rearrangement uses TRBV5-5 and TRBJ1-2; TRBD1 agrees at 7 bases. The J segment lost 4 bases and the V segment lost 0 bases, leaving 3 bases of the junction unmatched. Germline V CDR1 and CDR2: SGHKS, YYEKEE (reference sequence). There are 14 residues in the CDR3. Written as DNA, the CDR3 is TGTGCCAGCAGCTTGGACAACAGGGGCTATGGCTACACCTTC. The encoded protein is CASSLDNRGYGYTF.

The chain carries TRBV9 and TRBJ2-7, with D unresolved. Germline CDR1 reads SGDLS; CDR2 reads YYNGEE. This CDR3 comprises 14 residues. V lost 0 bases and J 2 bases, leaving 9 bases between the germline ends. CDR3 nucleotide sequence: TGTGCCAGCAGCGTAGGGACGGAACCCTACGAGCAGTACTTC. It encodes CASSVGTEPYEQYF.

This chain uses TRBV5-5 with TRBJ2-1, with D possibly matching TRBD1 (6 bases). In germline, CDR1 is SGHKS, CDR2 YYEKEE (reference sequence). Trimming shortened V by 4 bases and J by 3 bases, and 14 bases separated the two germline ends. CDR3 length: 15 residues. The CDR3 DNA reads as TGTGCCAGCAGCGCCTCCGGGACACTCTACAATGAGCAGTTCTTC. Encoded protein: CASSASGTLYNEQFF.

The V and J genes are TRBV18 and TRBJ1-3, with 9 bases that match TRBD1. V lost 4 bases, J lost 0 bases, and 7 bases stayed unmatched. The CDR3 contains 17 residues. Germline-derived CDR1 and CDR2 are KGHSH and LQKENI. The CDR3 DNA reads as TGTGCCAGCTCACTGACGGGACAGGGAAACTCTGGAAACACCATATATTTT. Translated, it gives CASSLTGQGNSGNTIYF.

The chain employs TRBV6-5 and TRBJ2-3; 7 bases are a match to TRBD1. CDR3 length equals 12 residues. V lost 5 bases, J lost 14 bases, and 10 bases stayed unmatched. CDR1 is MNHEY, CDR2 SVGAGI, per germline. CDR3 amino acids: CASSRQGTVRYF. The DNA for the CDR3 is TGTGCCAGCAGTCGCCAGGGGACAGTGCGGTATTTT.

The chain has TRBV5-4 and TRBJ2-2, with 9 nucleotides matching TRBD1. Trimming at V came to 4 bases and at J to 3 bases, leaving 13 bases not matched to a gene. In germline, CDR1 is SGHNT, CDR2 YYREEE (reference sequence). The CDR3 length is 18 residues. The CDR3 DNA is TGTGCCAGCAGCCCCCCGGCTGGGGGACAGGGATACACCGGGGAGCTGTTTTTT. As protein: CASSPPAGGQGYTGELFF.

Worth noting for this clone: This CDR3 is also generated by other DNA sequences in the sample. CDR3 sequence reads: CASSISGVGETQYF. The CDR3 nucleotides are TGTGCCAGTAGTATTAGCGGGGTCGGAGAGACCCAGTACTTC. The rearrangement uses TRBV19 and TRBJ2-5, with 8 bases matching TRBD2. The CDR3 is 14 residues long. Germline V gene sequence: CDR1 LNHDA, CDR2 SQIVND (reference sequence). The J segment lost 4 bases and the V segment lost 3 bases, leaving 4 bases of the junction unmatched.

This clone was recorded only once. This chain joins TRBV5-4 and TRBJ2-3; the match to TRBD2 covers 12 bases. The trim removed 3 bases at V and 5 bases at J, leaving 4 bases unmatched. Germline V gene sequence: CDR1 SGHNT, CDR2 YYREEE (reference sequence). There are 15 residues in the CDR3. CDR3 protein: CASSSSGGAGDTQYF. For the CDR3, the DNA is TGTGCCAGCAGCTCTAGCGGGGGGGCCGGAGATACGCAGTATTTT.

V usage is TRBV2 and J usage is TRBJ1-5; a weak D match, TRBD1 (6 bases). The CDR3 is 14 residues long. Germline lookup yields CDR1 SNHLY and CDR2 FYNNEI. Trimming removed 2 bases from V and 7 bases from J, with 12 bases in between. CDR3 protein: CASSELGGWQPQHF. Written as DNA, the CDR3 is TGTGCCAGCAGTGAACTAGGGGGATGGCAGCCCCAGCATTTT.

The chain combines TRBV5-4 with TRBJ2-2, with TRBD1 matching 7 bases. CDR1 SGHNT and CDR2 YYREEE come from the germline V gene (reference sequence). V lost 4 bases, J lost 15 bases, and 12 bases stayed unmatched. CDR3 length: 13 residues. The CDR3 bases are TGTGCCAGCAGCAGAAGGGACAGTCGATGGGTGTTTTTT. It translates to CASSRRDSRWVFF.

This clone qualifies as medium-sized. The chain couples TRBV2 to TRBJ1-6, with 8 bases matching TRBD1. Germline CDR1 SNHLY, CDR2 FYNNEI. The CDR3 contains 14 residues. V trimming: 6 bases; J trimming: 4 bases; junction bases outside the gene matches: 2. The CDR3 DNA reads TGTGCCAGCAGGAGACAGGGGTATAATTCACCCCTCCACTTT. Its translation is CASRRQGYNSPLHF.

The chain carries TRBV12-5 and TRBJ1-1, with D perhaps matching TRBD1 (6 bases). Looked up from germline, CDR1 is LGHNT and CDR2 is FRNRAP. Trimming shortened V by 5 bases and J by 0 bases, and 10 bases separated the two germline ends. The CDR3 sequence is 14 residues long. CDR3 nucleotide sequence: TGTGCTAGTGGTCCAGGGACATTGAACACTGAAGCTTTCTTT. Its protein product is CASGPGTLNTEAFF.

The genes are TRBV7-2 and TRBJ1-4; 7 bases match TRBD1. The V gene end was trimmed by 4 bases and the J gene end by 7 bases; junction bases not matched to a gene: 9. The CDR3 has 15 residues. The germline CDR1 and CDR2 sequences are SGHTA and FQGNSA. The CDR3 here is CASSSQGGGAEKLFF. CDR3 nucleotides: TGTGCCAGCAGCTCGCAGGGAGGGGGCGCTGAAAAACTGTTTTTT.

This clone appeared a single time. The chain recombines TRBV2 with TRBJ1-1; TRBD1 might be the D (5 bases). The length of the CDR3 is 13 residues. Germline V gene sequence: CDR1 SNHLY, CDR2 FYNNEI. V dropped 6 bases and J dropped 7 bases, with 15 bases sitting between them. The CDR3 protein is CASRTSRQLEAFF. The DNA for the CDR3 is TGTGCCAGCAGAACCTCTCGACAGCTTGAAGCTTTCTTT.